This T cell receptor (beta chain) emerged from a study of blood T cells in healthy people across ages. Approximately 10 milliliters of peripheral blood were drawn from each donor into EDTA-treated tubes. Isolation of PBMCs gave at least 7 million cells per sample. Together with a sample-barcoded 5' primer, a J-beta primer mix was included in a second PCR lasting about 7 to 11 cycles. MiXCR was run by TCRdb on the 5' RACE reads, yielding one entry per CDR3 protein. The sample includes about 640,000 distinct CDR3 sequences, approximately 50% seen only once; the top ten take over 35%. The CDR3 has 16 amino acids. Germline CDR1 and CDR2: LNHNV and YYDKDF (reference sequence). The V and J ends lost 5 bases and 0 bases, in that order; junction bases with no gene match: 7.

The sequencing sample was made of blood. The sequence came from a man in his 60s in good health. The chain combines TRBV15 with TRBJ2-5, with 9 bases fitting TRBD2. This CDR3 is CATSVLAGQYQETQYF. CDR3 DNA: TGTGCCACCAGCGTTCTAGCGGGACAGTACCAAGAGACCCAGTACTTC.